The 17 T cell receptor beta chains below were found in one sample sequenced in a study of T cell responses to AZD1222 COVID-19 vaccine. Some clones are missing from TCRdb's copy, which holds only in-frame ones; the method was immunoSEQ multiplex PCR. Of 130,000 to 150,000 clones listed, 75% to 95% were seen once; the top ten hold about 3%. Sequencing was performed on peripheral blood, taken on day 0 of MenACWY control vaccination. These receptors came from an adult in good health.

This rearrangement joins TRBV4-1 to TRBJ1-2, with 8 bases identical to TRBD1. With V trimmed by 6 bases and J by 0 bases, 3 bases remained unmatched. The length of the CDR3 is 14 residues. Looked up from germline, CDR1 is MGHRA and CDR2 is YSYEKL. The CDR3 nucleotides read TGCGCCAGCAGACGGACAGGGTCTAACTATGGCTACACCTTC. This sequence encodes CASRRTGSNYGYTF.

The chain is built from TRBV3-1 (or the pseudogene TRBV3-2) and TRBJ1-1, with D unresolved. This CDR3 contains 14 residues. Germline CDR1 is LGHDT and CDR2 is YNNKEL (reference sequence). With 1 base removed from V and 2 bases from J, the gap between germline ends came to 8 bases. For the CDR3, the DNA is TGTGCCAGCAGCCAAGTGGAGGGAAACACTGAAGCTTTCTTT. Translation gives CASSQVEGNTEAFF.

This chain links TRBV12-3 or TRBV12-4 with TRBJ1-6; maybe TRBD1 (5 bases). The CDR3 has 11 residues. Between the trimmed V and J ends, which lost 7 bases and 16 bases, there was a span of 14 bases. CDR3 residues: CASTRGLTLHF. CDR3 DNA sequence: TGTGCCAGCACCCGGGGACTCACACTCCACTTT.

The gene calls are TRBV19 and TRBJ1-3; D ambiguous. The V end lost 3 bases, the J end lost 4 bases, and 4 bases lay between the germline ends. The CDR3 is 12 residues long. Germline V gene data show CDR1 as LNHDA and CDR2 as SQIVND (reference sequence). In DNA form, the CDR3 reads TGTGCCAGTAGTATTGGCGGAAACACCATATATTTT. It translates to CASSIGGNTIYF.

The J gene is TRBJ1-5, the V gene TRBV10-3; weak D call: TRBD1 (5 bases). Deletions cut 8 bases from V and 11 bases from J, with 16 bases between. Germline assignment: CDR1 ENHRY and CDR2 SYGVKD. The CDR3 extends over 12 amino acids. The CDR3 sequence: CAIGQGGESQHF. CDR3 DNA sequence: TGTGCCATCGGGCAGGGAGGTGAGTCCCAGCATTTT.

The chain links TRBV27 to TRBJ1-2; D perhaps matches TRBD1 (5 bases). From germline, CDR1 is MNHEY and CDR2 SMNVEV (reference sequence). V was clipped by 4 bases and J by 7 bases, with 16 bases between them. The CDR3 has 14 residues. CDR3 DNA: TGTGCCAGCAGTTCGGACTGGGGCGGAGGTGGCTACACCTTC. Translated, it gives CASSSDWGGGGYTF.

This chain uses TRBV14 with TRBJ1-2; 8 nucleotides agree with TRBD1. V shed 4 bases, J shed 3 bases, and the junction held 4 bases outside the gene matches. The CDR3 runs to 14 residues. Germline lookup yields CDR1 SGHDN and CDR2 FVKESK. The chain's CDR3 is CASSRTGLDYGYTF. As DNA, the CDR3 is TGTGCCAGCAGCCGGACAGGGTTGGACTATGGCTACACCTTC.

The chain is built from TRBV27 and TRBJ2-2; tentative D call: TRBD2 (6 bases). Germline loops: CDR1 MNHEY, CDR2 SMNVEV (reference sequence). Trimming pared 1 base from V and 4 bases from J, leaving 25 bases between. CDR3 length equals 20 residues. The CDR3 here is CASSLLVPGTYGKGTGELFF. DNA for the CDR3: TGTGCCAGCAGTTTATTGGTACCCGGGACTTATGGGAAGGGCACCGGGGAGCTGTTTTTT.

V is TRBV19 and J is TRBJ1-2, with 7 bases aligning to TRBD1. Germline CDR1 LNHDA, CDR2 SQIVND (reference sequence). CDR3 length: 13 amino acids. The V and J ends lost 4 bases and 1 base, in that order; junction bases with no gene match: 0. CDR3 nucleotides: TGTGCCAGTAGTAGGGACAGTAACTATGGCTACACCTTC. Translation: CASSRDSNYGYTF.

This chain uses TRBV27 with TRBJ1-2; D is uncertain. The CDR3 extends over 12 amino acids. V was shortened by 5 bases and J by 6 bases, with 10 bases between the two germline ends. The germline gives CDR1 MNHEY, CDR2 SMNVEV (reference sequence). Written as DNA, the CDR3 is TGTGCCAGCAGTCCCGGACCTGATGGCTACACCTTC. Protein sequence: CASSPGPDGYTF.

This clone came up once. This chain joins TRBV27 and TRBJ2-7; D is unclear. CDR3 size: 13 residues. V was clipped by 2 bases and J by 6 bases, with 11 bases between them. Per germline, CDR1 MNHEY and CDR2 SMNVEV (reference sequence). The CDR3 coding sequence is TGTGCCAGCAGTTTAAATTCGGGTAGCGAGCAGTACTTC. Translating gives CASSLNSGSEQYF.

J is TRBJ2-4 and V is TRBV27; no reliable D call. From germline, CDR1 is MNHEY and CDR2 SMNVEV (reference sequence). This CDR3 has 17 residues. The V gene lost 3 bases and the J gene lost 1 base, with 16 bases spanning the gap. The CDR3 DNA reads TGTGCCAGCAGTTTTTTGGCCGACGTAGACGCCAAAAACATTCAGTACTTC. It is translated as CASSFLADVDAKNIQYF.

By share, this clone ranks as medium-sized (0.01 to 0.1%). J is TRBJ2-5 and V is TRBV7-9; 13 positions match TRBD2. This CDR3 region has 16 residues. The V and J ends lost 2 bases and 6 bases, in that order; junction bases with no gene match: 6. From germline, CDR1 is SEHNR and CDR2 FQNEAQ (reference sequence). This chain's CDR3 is CASSLPWTSGRKTQYF. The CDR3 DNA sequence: TGTGCCAGCAGCTTACCGTGGACTAGCGGGAGAAAGACCCAGTACTTC.

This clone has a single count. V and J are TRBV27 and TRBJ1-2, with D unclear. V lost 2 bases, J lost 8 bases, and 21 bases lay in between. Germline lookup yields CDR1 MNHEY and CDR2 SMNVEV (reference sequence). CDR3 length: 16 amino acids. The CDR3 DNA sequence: TGTGCCAGCAGTTTACGGCCCGAACAGATATCATCGGGCTACACCTTC. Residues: CASSLRPEQISSGYTF.

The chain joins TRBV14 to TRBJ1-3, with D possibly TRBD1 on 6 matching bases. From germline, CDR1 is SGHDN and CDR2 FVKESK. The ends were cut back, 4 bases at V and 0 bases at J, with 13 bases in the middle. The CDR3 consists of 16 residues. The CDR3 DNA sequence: TGTGCCAGCAGCCTCGGGACACCGAACTCTGGAAACACCATATATTTT. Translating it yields CASSLGTPNSGNTIYF.

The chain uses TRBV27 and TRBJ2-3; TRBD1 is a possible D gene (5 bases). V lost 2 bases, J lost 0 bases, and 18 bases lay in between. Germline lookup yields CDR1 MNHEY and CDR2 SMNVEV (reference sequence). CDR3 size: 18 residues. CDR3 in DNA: TGTGCCAGCAGTTTAAGTGGAAGTGGACAAATTAGCACAGATACGCAGTATTTT. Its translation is CASSLSGSGQISTDTQYF.

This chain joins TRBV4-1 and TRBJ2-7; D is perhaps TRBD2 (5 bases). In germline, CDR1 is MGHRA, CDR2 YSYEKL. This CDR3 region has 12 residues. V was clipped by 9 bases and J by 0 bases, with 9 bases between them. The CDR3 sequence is CASRGSSYEQYF. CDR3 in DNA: TGCGCCAGTCGAGGGAGCTCCTACGAGCAGTACTTC.